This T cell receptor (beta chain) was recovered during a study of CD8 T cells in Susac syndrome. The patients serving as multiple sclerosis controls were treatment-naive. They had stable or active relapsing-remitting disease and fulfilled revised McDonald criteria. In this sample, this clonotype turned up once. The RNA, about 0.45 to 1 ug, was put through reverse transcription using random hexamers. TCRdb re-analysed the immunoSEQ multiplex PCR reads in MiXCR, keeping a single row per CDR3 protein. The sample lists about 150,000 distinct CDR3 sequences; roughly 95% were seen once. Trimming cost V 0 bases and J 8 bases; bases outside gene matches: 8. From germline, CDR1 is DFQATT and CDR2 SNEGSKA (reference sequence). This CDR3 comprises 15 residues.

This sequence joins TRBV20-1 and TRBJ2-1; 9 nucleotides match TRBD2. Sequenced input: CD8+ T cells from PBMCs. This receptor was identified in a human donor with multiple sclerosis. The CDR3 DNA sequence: TGCAGTGCTAGAGATGGTACTAGCGGGCGGGATGAGCAGTTCTTC. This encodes CSARDGTSGRDEQFF.